This T cell receptor beta chain was sequenced for a study of beta chain features in type 1 diabetes. Study-level findings and limits: Across all four CD4+ subsets, people with type 1 diabetes showed modestly shorter TCRB CDR3s.

Details on this clone: Its target is unknown.

Expressed TCRB transcripts were sequenced, since all the RNA that had been isolated was reverse transcribed. Using immunoSEQ multiplex PCR, the repertoire was profiled, and TCRdb retains in-frame clones only, with some absent. The sample lists about 150,000 clones, 10% occurring once. V was cut by 5 bases and J by 3 bases, with 11 bases left in between. Germline CDR1 is KGHSH and CDR2 is LQKENI. This CDR3 is 13 amino acids long. The sequenced material came from central memory CD4+ T cells from blood. The J gene is TRBJ2-7, the V gene TRBV18, with D maybe TRBD2 (7 bases). The receptor comes from a man aged 25 to 45 with type 1 diabetes. Here the CDR3 DNA reads TGTGCCAGCTCAACAGGGACTAACTACGAGCAGTACTTC. Amino acids: CASSTGTNYEQYF.